A few counts support the clone carrying this TCR beta chain. The target antigen is unknown. Of the isolated RNA, all was reverse transcribed, and so the sequenced material was expressed TCRB transcripts. Generated by immunoSEQ multiplex PCR, the TCRdb table keeps only in-frame clones and is missing some. The table includes around 160,000 clones, roughly 10% detected once. CDR1 is MNHNY and CDR2 is SVGAGI in the germline V gene (reference sequence). The CDR3 loop spans 13 amino acids. V was clipped by 4 bases and J by 8 bases; unmatched bases: 4. This sample was included in a study of beta chain features in type 1 diabetes. General observations from the study: Type 1 diabetes patients had moderately but significantly shorter TCRB CDR3s in all four CD4+ subsets.

The gene calls are TRBV6-6 and TRBJ2-1, with TRBD2 identical over 8 bases. This sequence was found in a woman aged 30 to 39 with type 1 diabetes. The sample taken for sequencing was central memory CD4+ T cells from blood. DNA for the CDR3: TGTGCCAGCAGTTTCCAGCGGGAGTATGAGCAGTTCTTC. Its translation is CASSFQREYEQFF.